These T cell receptor beta chains were read from a single sample in a study of shared clonotypes between healthy human individuals. Sequencing was performed with immunoSEQ multiplex PCR; in TCRdb, only in-frame clones are kept and a portion is missing. The data hold under 350,000 clones, with more than 75% observed a single time. The material sequenced was memory CD8+ T cells sorted from blood. The source is a man younger than 35 in good health. Both conserved end residues are part of each CDR3. Each record gives: CDR3 protein, CDR3 DNA, J gene, clone size, D gene, V gene. A D gene is named only where the DNA matches it firmly. Clone size is not always given. Where it is, it says once, few, many or a class for expanded clones.

CDR3: CATEGGSLATGGGDTQYF; DNA: TGTGCCACCGAAGGGGGCTCGCTTGCCACTGGGGGCGGGGATACGCAGTATTTT; J: TRBJ2-3; size: -; D: TRBD1; V: TRBV2
CDR3: CASSQDEDDEQYF; DNA: TGCGCCAGCAGCCAAGATGAGGACGACGAGCAGTACTTC; J: TRBJ2-7; size: -; D: -; V: TRBV4-1
CDR3: CAWSLRSFVRGGTIYF; DNA: TGTGCCTGGAGTCTCCGCTCATTTGTCCGGGGCGGCACCATATATTTT; J: TRBJ1-3; size: -; D: -; V: TRBV30
CDR3: CASSLEIENEAFF; DNA: TGCGCCAGCAGCCTTGAGATCGAGAATGAAGCTTTCTTT; J: TRBJ1-1; size: -; D: -; V: TRBV4-1
CDR3: CSVEALAGVGISYNEQFF; DNA: TGCAGCGTTGAAGCCCTAGCGGGTGTGGGGATCTCCTACAATGAGCAGTTCTTC; J: TRBJ2-1; size: -; D: TRBD2; V: TRBV29-1
CDR3: CASSQKTSEQYF; DNA: TGTGCCAGTAGTCAGAAGACATCCGAGCAGTACTTC; J: TRBJ2-7; size: -; D: -; V: TRBV19
CDR3: CASSAIGAGGPYEQYF; DNA: TGTGCCAGCAGCGCCATCGGGGCGGGAGGCCCCTACGAGCAGTACTTC; J: TRBJ2-7; size: -; D: TRBD2; V: TRBV5-4
CDR3: CASSVVGVGETQYF; DNA: TGTGCCAGCAGCGTAGTGGGGGTCGGAGAGACCCAGTACTTC; J: TRBJ2-5; size: once; D: -; V: TRBV9
CDR3: CSVEYGTDPKETQYF; DNA: TGCAGCGTTGAATACGGGACAGACCCAAAAGAGACCCAGTACTTC; J: TRBJ2-5; size: -; D: TRBD1; V: TRBV29-1
CDR3: CASSLRTSGMLSSYNEQFF; DNA: TGTGCCAGCAGCTTACGGACTAGCGGGATGTTGAGTTCCTACAATGAGCAGTTCTTC; J: TRBJ2-1; size: -; D: TRBD2; V: TRBV7-8
CDR3: CASSLGQLHSYNEQFF; DNA: TGTGCCAGCAGCTTAGGGCAGCTTCACTCCTACAATGAGCAGTTCTTC; J: TRBJ2-1; size: -; D: -; V: TRBV7-2
CDR3: CASSHTRGNEKLFF; DNA: TGTGCCAGCAGCCACACCAGGGGTAATGAAAAACTGTTTTTT; J: TRBJ1-4; size: -; D: -; V: TRBV7-9
CDR3: CASSGLRTDTQYF; DNA: TGTGCCAGCTCGGGACTCCGAACAGATACGCAGTATTTT; J: TRBJ2-3; size: -; D: -; V: TRBV11-2
CDR3: CASRPTGTAPRYSNQPQHF; DNA: TGTGCCAGCAGGCCTACCGGGACAGCCCCGCGGTATAGCAATCAGCCCCAGCATTTT; J: TRBJ1-5; size: -; D: TRBD1; V: TRBV27
CDR3: CASSQAGVPTGELFF; DNA: TGTGCCAGCAGCCAAGCGGGAGTTCCCACCGGGGAGCTGTTTTTT; J: TRBJ2-2; size: -; D: TRBD2; V: TRBV7-9
CDR3: CASSYTQGHYEQYF; DNA: TGTGCCAGCAGTTACACGCAGGGCCATTACGAGCAGTACTTC; J: TRBJ2-7; size: -; D: -; V: TRBV6-5